Below are 5 T cell receptor beta chains sequenced from a single sample in a study of T cell repertoires in cytomegalovirus infection. Antigen specificity for these receptors is unknown. TCRdb passed the reads through MiXCR, listing each CDR3 protein once. This repertoire shows some 920,000 distinct CDR3 sequences, approximately 30% found once; its top ten account for roughly an eighth. The material sequenced was cultured CD8+ T cells from PBMCs, taken from culture after CMV antigen stimulation. Every receptor here comes from a human donor in good health (CMV status not recorded). Some clones in this sample may be carry-over from other donors' samples.

This clonotype was seen at least ten times. The chain carries TRBV6-5 and TRBJ2-1; 7 bases line up with TRBD1. The CDR3 covers 16 residues. Germline V gives CDR1 MNHEY, CDR2 SVGAGI. J gave up 2 bases and V 0 bases, and 4 bases lay outside the gene matches. In DNA, the CDR3 is TGTGCCAGCAGTTACTCGGGGGACAGCGCCTACAATGAGCAGTTCTTC. Translation gives CASSYSGDSAYNEQFF.

This clonotype was seen a handful of times. The chain couples TRBV10-2 to TRBJ1-5, with D possibly being TRBD1 (6 bases). Between the trimmed V and J ends, which lost 8 bases and 3 bases, there was a span of 11 bases. CDR1 is WSHSY and CDR2 is SAAADI in the germline V gene. This CDR3 has 13 residues. CDR3 sequence reads: CASAGDFNQPQHF. The CDR3 nucleotides are TGCGCCAGCGCAGGGGACTTCAATCAGCCCCAGCATTTT.

This clonotype occurred many times. The CDR3 spells CASSFGGLADPYF. DNA for the CDR3: TGTGCCAGCAGCTTCGGCGGACTAGCAGATCCGTACTTC. This chain connects TRBV7-2 to TRBJ2-5, with 8 bases identical to TRBD2. V dropped 3 bases and J dropped 13; count of bases not matched to a gene: 10. Germline CDR1 SGHTA, CDR2 FQGNSA. This CDR3 has 13 amino acids. The whole variable domain, remainder taken from reference TRBV7-2 and TRBJ2-5, is GAGVSQSPSNKVTEKGKDVELRCDPISGHTALYWYRQSLGQGLEFLIYFQGNSAPDKSGLPSDRFSAERTGGSVSTLTIQRTQQEDSAVYLCASSFGGLADPYFGPGTRLLVL.

The genes are TRBV9 and TRBJ2-2; TRBD2 agrees at 13 bases. Looked up from germline, CDR1 is SGDLS and CDR2 is YYNGEE. This CDR3 is 15 amino acids long. The junction had 1 base not matched to a gene; V was cut back by 3 bases and J by 5 bases. The CDR3 spells CASSGTSGGTGELFF. The CDR3 nucleotides read TGTGCCAGCAGCGGGACTAGCGGGGGTACCGGGGAGCTGTTTTTT.

This clonotype occurred a few times. The chain recombines TRBV7-6 with TRBJ2-7; TRBD1 might be the D (5 bases). Between the trimmed V and J ends, which lost 4 bases and 2 bases, there was a span of 12 bases. Germline-derived CDR1 and CDR2 are SGHVS and FNYEAQ. This CDR3 has 14 amino acids. DNA of the CDR3: TGTGCCAGCAGCTCACAGGTGGGGCCCTACGAGCAGTACTTC. Its protein is CASSSQVGPYEQYF.